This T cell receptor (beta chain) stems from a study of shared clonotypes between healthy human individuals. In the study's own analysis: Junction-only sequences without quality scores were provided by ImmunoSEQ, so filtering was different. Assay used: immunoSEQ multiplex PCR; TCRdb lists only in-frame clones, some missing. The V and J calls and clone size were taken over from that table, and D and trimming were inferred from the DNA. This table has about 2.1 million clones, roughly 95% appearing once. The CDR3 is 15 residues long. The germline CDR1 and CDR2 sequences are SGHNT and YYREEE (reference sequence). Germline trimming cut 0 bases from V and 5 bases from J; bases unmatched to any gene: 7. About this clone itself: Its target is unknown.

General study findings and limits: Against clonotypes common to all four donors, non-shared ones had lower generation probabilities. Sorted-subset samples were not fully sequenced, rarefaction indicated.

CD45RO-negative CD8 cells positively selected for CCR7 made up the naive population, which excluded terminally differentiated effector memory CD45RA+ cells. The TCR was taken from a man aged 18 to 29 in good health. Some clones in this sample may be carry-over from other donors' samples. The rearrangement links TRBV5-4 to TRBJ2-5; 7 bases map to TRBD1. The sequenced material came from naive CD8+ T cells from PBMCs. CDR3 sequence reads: CASSLARDSQETQYF. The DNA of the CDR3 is TGTGCCAGCAGCTTGGCCAGGGACAGCCAGGAGACCCAGTACTTC.